This is a list of T cell receptor beta chains from one sample in a study of blood T cell repertoires in COVID-19. TCRdb's copy holds only in-frame clones and misses some; the assay was immunoSEQ multiplex PCR. The data hold 190,000 or so clones, with over 70% observed a single time. The sample taken for sequencing was peripheral blood. Source of these receptors: a man over 45 with active or convalescent COVID-19. Each CDR3 is given with its conserved first and last residue. The D gene is left open where the match is weak. Rows may omit the clone size; those that give it use once, few, many or a size class.

V gene,clone size,J gene,D gene,CDR3 protein,CDR3 DNA
TRBV6-2/TRBV6-3,-,TRBJ1-2,TRBD1,CASSYPSDRDKISYGYTF,TGTGCCAGCAGTTACCCCTCGGACAGGGACAAAATTAGCTATGGCTACACCTTC
TRBV12-5,-,TRBJ2-7,TRBD1,CASGLPLDRGYEQYF,TGTGCTAGTGGTTTGCCCCTGGACAGGGGCTACGAGCAGTACTTC
TRBV30,-,TRBJ1-3,-,CAWIPPGSGNTIYF,TGTGCCTGGATCCCCCCAGGGTCTGGAAACACCATATATTTT
TRBV30,-,TRBJ1-2,-,CAWSESAGDRDGYTF,TGTGCCTGGAGTGAATCGGCAGGGGATAGGGATGGCTACACCTTC
TRBV15,-,TRBJ1-1,TRBD1,CATSRGDRTGAEAFF,TGTGCCACCAGCAGAGGAGACAGGACAGGCGCTGAAGCTTTCTTT
TRBV2,-,TRBJ1-6,-,CASSEDGPPLHF,TGTGCCAGCAGTGAAGACGGTCCGCCCCTCCACTTT
TRBV9,-,TRBJ2-1,-,CASSPDYGPYNEQFF,TGTGCCAGCAGCCCTGACTACGGCCCTTACAATGAGCAGTTCTTC
TRBV7-2,-,TRBJ1-1,-,CASSPRLGAVREAFF,TGTGCCAGCAGCCCGAGGTTGGGGGCAGTGCGTGAGGCTTTCTTT
TRBV7-9,-,TRBJ1-2,-,CASSLGRTNYGYTF,TGTGCCAGCAGCTTAGGCAGAACTAACTATGGCTACACCTTC
TRBV10-2,once,TRBJ2-3,-,CASSAASSSTDTQYF,TGCGCCAGCAGTGCGGCTAGCTCGAGCACAGATACGCAGTATTTT
TRBV19,once,TRBJ1-1,-,CARAGTHIGDTEAFF,TGTGCCAGGGCCGGGACTCACATAGGGGACACTGAAGCTTTCTTT
TRBV5-1,once,TRBJ1-2,TRBD1,CASSLVPGGIYGYTF,TGCGCCAGCAGCTTGGTTCCAGGGGGCATATATGGCTACACCTTC
TRBV19,-,TRBJ2-3,TRBD2,CASSRGPGGLGDTQYF,TGTGCCAGTAGTAGGGGTCCGGGAGGTCTCGGAGATACGCAGTATTTT
TRBV7-9,-,TRBJ1-5,TRBD1,CASSSGQGVQPQHF,TGTGCCAGCAGCTCTGGACAGGGCGTACAGCCCCAGCATTTT
TRBV18,-,TRBJ2-5,-,CASSPRDSKETQYF,TGTGCCAGCTCACCGCGGGACAGTAAAGAGACCCAGTACTTC
TRBV10-3,few,TRBJ2-1,TRBD2,CAISESGFSSGPYNEQFF,TGTGCCATCAGTGAGTCGGGGTTCTCTAGCGGACCCTACAATGAGCAGTTCTTC